This TCR beta chain derives from a study of early stage breast cancer tumors. Enough DNA from normal breast tissue often took about 85-310 mg. The protocol was immunoSEQ multiplex PCR, while the TCRdb copy is restricted to in-frame clones and leaves out a portion. Found here are about 14,000 clones, about four fifths of them singletons; the top ten hold about 4.9%. The CDR3 is 11 amino acids. V lost 5 bases and J 3 bases, leaving 5 bases between the germline ends. Germline V gives CDR1 MDHEN, CDR2 SYDVKM. This TCR came from a person in their thirties with breast cancer. The chain employs TRBV28 and TRBJ2-7, with D hard to call. Material: normal breast tissue next to the tumor. The CDR3: CASSPNYEQYF. For the CDR3, the DNA is TGTGCCAGCAGTCCCAACTACGAGCAGTACTTC.